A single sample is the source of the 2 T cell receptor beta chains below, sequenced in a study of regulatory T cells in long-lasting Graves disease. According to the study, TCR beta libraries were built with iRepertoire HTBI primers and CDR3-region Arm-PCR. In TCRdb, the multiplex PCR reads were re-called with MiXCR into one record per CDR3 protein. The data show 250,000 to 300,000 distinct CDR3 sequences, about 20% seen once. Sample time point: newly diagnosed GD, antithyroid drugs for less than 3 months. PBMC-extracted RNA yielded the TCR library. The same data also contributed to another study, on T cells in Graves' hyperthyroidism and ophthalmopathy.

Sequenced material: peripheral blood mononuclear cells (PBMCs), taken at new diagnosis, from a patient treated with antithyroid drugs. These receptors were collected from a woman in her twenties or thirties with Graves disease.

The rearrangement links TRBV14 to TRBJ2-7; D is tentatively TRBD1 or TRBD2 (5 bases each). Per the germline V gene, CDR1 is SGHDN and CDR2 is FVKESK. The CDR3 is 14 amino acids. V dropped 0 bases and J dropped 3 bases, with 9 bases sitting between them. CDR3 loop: CASSQEGTFYEQYF. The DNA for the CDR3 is TGTGCCAGCAGCCAAGAGGGGACCTTCTACGAGCAGTACTTC.

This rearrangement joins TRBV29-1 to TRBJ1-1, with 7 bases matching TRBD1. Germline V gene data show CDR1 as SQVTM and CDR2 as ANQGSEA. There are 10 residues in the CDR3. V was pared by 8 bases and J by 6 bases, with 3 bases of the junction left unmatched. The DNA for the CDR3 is TGCAGCACAGGGGTCGCTGAAGCTTTCTTT. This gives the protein CSTGVAEAFF.